The next 17 T cell receptor beta chains were all read from a single sample in a study of blood T cell repertoires in COVID-19. The method was immunoSEQ multiplex PCR; TCRdb's version includes in-frame clones alone and lacks a portion of them. The repertoire includes under 250,000 clones, about 82% of them detected once, and approximately 6% sits in the top ten. The sample consisted of peripheral blood. Receptors were obtained from a woman of 80 years or more with COVID-19, enrolled during active disease.

The gene calls are TRBV2 and TRBJ1-2; 8 nucleotides line up with TRBD1. V trimming: 2 bases; J trimming: 4 bases; junction bases outside the gene matches: 6. The CDR3 is 15 residues long. Per germline, CDR1 SNHLY and CDR2 FYNNEI. CDR3 DNA sequence: TGTGCCAGCAGTGAAAGGCAGGGGGCACTCTATGGCTACACCTTC. Translation gives CASSERQGALYGYTF. Full variable domain (remainder filled in from reference TRBV2 and TRBJ1-2): EPEVTQTPSHQVTQMGQEVILRCVPISNHLYFYWYRQILGQKVEFLVSFYNNEISEKSEIFDDQFSVERPDGSNFTLKIRSTKLEDSAMYFCASSERQGALYGYTFGSGTRLTVV.

V and J are TRBV7-2 and TRBJ1-5; tentative D call: TRBD1 (6 bases). The CDR3 runs to 14 residues. Germline loops: CDR1 SGHTA, CDR2 FQGNSA. Trimming removed 3 bases at V and 4 bases at J, with 10 bases between. DNA of the CDR3: TGTGCCAGCAGCTTCCGGGACATAAATCAGCCCCAGCATTTT. Translating gives CASSFRDINQPQHF.

In nucleotides, the CDR3 is TGTGCCAGTAGGATCACCGGGACAGGGGGCTTGTACGAGCAGTACTTC. Residues: CASRITGTGGLYEQYF. This rearrangement joins TRBV19 to TRBJ2-7; 12 nucleotides line up with TRBD1. V was clipped by 6 bases and J by 4 bases; unmatched bases: 10. This CDR3 is built from 16 residues. From germline, CDR1 is LNHDA and CDR2 SQIVND (reference sequence).

This rearrangement joins TRBV2 to TRBJ2-3, with TRBD1 matching over 10 bases. The CDR3 runs to 13 residues. The germline V gene has CDR1 SNHLY and CDR2 FYNNEI. Trimming cost V 7 bases and J 5 bases; bases outside gene matches: 3. The CDR3 nucleotides are TGTGCCAGCATTCGGACAGGGGGAGATACGCAGTATTTT. Protein: CASIRTGGDTQYF.

This chain uses TRBV7-2 with TRBJ1-4; no definite D call. V was clipped by 2 bases and J by 2 bases, with 9 bases between them. The CDR3 totals 15 residues. Per germline, CDR1 SGHTA and CDR2 FQGNSA. CDR3 sequence (DNA): TGTGCCAGCAGCTTACACTACACGACTAATGAAAAACTGTTTTTT. This codes for CASSLHYTTNEKLFF.

The count of this clone is one. The germline gene is not matched at one end of the junction; a read error may be the cause. This sequence joins TRBV7-7 and TRBJ1-4, with D perhaps TRBD1 (5 bases). The V gene's germline CDR1 is SSHAT and CDR2 FNYEAQ (reference sequence). This CDR3 region has 13 residues. Here the CDR3 reads CASSPDINEKLFF. The CDR3 DNA reads as TGTGCTAGCAGCCCGGACATAAATGAAAAACTGTTTTTT.

This chain uses TRBV10-3 with TRBJ1-2; the match to TRBD1 covers 8 bases. Looked up from germline, CDR1 is ENHRY and CDR2 is SYGVKD. V lost 3 bases to trimming and J lost 8 bases; unmatched junction nucleotides: 5. The length of the CDR3 is 13 residues. The CDR3 loop is CAISEQGVWGYTF. The CDR3, as DNA: TGTGCCATCAGTGAACAGGGGGTTTGGGGCTACACCTTC.

The chain couples TRBV28 to TRBJ2-3, with no clear D. CDR3 length equals 10 residues. With 8 bases removed from V and 8 bases from J, the gap between germline ends came to 8 bases. CDR1 is MDHEN, CDR2 SYDVKM, per germline. The CDR3 loop reads CASALSTQYF. In DNA form, the CDR3 reads TGTGCCAGCGCCTTGAGTACGCAGTATTTT. Variable domain in full (rest from reference TRBV28 and TRBJ2-3): DVKVTQSSRYLVKRTGEKVFLECVQDMDHENMFWYRQDPGLGLRLIYFSYDVKMKEKGDIPEGYSVSREKKERFSLILESASTNQTSMYLCASALSTQYFGPGTRLTVL.

DNA of the CDR3: TGTGCCGTCCGAGGTTCGTTGAACTATGGCTACACCTTC. Translating gives CAVRGSLNYGYTF. The V call is TRBV6-5, the J call TRBJ1-2; no reliable D call. Deletions cut 11 bases from V and 2 bases from J, with 15 bases between. The CDR3 consists of 13 residues. In germline, CDR1 is MNHEY, CDR2 SVGAGI.

The chain employs TRBV10-3 and TRBJ1-2, with D tentatively TRBD1 (5 bases). This CDR3 has 14 amino acids. Trimming took off 1 base at V and 4 bases at J, with 10 bases between the two ends. CDR1 ENHRY and CDR2 SYGVKD come from the germline V gene. The CDR3 sequence: CAISELRQTYGYTF. CDR3 DNA: TGTGCCATCAGTGAGTTACGACAGACCTATGGCTACACCTTC.

The V gene is TRBV14, the J gene TRBJ2-4; D might be TRBD1 (6 bases). This CDR3 has 18 residues. The V gene's germline CDR1 is SGHDN and CDR2 FVKESK. Trimming shortened V by 0 bases and J by 2 bases, and 17 bases separated the two germline ends. The CDR3 bases are TGTGCCAGCAGCCAAGATGGGCCTATCAGGGGTACCAAAAACATTCAGTACTTC. Translation: CASSQDGPIRGTKNIQYF.

The J gene is TRBJ2-5, the V gene TRBV5-1; TRBD1 aligns across 12 bases. The CDR3 consists of 16 residues. The germline gives CDR1 SGHRS, CDR2 YFSETQ. Unmatched junction bases numbered 6, after V lost 3 bases and J lost 3 bases. The CDR3 is CASSYGGTGGEETQYF. The CDR3 DNA reads as TGCGCCAGCAGCTATGGAGGGACAGGGGGCGAAGAGACCCAGTACTTC.

The CDR3 loop reads CASSQVAGRYEQFF. DNA for the CDR3: TGTGCCAGCAGCCAAGTGGCAGGCCGCTATGAGCAGTTCTTC. V gene TRBV3-1 (or the pseudogene TRBV3-2) combines with J gene TRBJ2-1; D call uncertain. Germline-derived CDR1 and CDR2 are LGHDT and YNNKEL (reference sequence). The germline V and J ends were trimmed by 1 base and 8 bases, with 12 bases remaining between them. The CDR3 covers 14 residues.

The chain links TRBV5-1 to TRBJ2-3; 10 bases align to TRBD2. With V trimmed by 0 bases and J by 4 bases, 5 bases remained unmatched. The CDR3 totals 16 residues. Germline V gene lookup returns CDR1 SGHRS and CDR2 YFSETQ. The CDR3 is CASSLGVAGGPDTQYF. DNA for the CDR3: TGCGCCAGCAGCTTGGGAGTAGCGGGGGGCCCAGATACGCAGTATTTT.

This clone appeared a single time. This chain connects TRBV2 to TRBJ2-1; possible D gene TRBD2, 7 bases. The V and J ends lost 2 bases and 0 bases respectively, with 11 bases between them. The CDR3 runs to 16 residues. The germline V gene has CDR1 SNHLY and CDR2 FYNNEI. The CDR3 sequence: CASSERGGHSYNEQFF. The CDR3 DNA is TGTGCCAGCAGTGAACGCGGGGGACACTCCTACAATGAGCAGTTCTTC.

J is TRBJ2-7 and V is TRBV11-2; TRBD2 matches at 10 bases. CDR3 length: 20 amino acids. V gave up 0 bases and J gave up 0 bases; unmatched junction bases: 14. Germline V gives CDR1 SGHAT, CDR2 FQNNGV. This CDR3 reads CASSLEIGSGGSMFSYEQYV. The DNA of the CDR3 is TGTGCCAGCAGCTTAGAGATCGGTAGCGGGGGGTCCATGTTCTCCTACGAGCAGTACGTC.

This chain uses TRBV5-4 with TRBJ1-1; D gene uncertain. Germline lookup yields CDR1 SGHNT and CDR2 YYREEE (reference sequence). V lost 2 bases to trimming and J lost 3 bases, with 11 bases between them. This CDR3 spans 14 amino acids. The CDR3 sequence is CASSLESRDTEAFF. The CDR3 nucleotides read TGTGCCAGCAGCTTAGAATCGCGGGACACTGAAGCTTTCTTT. The variable domain in full, completed from reference TRBV5-4 and TRBJ1-1, reads ETGVTQSPTHLIKTRGQQVTLRCSSQSGHNTVSWYQQALGQGPQFIFQYYREEENGRGNFPPRFSGLQFPNYSSELNVNALELDDSALYLCASSLESRDTEAFFGQGTRLTVV.